Presented here are 30 T cell receptor beta chains from one specimen sequenced in a study of T cell repertoires in cytomegalovirus infection. No cognate antigen is known for these TCRs. A single record per CDR3 protein comes from TCRdb applying MiXCR to the reads. This table has some 900,000 distinct CDR3 sequences, 32% appearing once. Source: cultured CD8+ T cells from PBMCs, taken from culture after CMV antigen stimulation. The receptor source for this set is a human donor in good health (CMV status not recorded). Some clones in this sample may be carry-over from other donors' samples.

The genes are TRBV7-4 and TRBJ2-7, with D unclear. V lost 10 bases, J lost 2 bases, and 9 bases lay in between. Germline CDR1 reads SGHVT; CDR2 reads SQSDAQ. The CDR3 covers 11 residues. The CDR3 nucleotides read TGTGCCAACCCGCCGACCTACGAGCAGTACTTC. Translation gives CANPPTYEQYF.

The V gene is TRBV24-1, the J gene TRBJ2-5; perhaps TRBD1 as D (5 bases). CDR3 length: 13 amino acids. Between the trimmed V and J ends, which lost 4 bases and 9 bases, there was a span of 14 bases. CDR1 is KGHDR, CDR2 SFDVKD, per germline. The CDR3 coding sequence is TGTGCCACCAGTGAGTCAAGCAGGGCTGCCCAGTACTTC. This gives the protein CATSESSRAAQYF.

For the CDR3, the DNA is TGTGCCAGCAATGGGTGGGGGAACACTGAAGCTTTCTTT. It is translated as CASNGWGNTEAFF. The chain uses TRBV6-1 and TRBJ1-1; D not certain. Germline assignment: CDR1 MNHNS and CDR2 SASEGT. Trimming cost V 7 bases and J 1 base, with 10 bases left between them. This CDR3 comprises 13 residues.

The chain has TRBV27 and TRBJ2-1; 10 nucleotides align to TRBD2. Trimming took 7 bases from V and 4 from J; bases not matched to a gene: 10. CDR3 length: 16 amino acids. Looked up from germline, CDR1 is MNHEY and CDR2 is SMNVEV (reference sequence). The CDR3 protein is CASTPGIAGGYNEQFF. CDR3 in DNA: TGTGCCAGCACCCCTGGGATAGCGGGGGGTTACAATGAGCAGTTCTTC.

This clonotype was detected only a few times. The CDR3 loop is CAISVAVAGGPPYNEQFF. The CDR3 nucleotides read TGTGCCATCAGTGTCGCGGTGGCGGGGGGGCCCCCCTACAATGAGCAGTTCTTC. The J gene is TRBJ2-1, the V gene TRBV10-3; 9 positions agree with TRBD2. The junction had 12 bases not matched to a gene; V was cut back by 4 bases and J by 2 bases. Germline V gives CDR1 ENHRY, CDR2 SYGVKD. CDR3 size: 18 residues.

This chain links TRBV27 with TRBJ2-1; D gene ambiguous. The ends were cut back, 11 bases at V and 3 bases at J, with 11 bases in the middle. Germline CDR1 is MNHEY and CDR2 is SMNVEV (reference sequence). The CDR3 covers 12 residues. CDR3 sequence reads: CAVAASYNEQFF. The DNA of the CDR3 is TGTGCCGTTGCCGCGAGCTACAATGAGCAGTTCTTC.

This clonotype came up a few times. This chain joins TRBV12-3 or TRBV12-4 and TRBJ1-1; TRBD1 is a possible D gene (5 bases). Deletions cut 2 bases from V and 1 base from J, with 14 bases between. This CDR3 is 16 amino acids long. The CDR3 region is CASSLRGPNKNTEAFF. In nucleotides, the CDR3 is TGTGCCAGCAGTTTAAGGGGACCGAATAAGAACACTGAAGCTTTCTTT.

This chain uses TRBV28 with TRBJ2-5; D ambiguous. The CDR3 totals 14 residues. Germline V gene data show CDR1 as MDHEN and CDR2 as SYDVKM. V shed 6 bases and J shed 2 bases, with 13 bases lying between them. CDR3 region: CASSFRTEQETQYF. CDR3 bases: TGTGCCAGCAGCTTCCGGACGGAACAAGAGACCCAGTACTTC.

The chain carries TRBV6-6 and TRBJ2-7, with 8 bases identical to TRBD1. V dropped 4 bases and J dropped 7; count of bases not matched to a gene: 3. CDR1 and CDR2 (germline): MNHNY, SVGAGI (reference sequence). This CDR3 contains 12 residues. The DNA of the CDR3 is TGTGCCAGCAGTTGGACAGGGCTAGAGCAGTACGTC. Protein: CASSWTGLEQYV.

There are many counts of this clonotype. V gene TRBV12-3 or TRBV12-4 combines with J gene TRBJ2-5; maybe TRBD1 (6 bases). The CDR3 is made up of 15 amino acids. The V end lost 2 bases, the J end lost 4 bases, and 14 bases lay between the germline ends. CDR3 protein: CASSLTPIGGETQYF. CDR3 nucleotides: TGTGCCAGCAGTTTAACTCCCATAGGGGGAGAGACCCAGTACTTC.

This clonotype was detected a few times. J is TRBJ1-3 and V is TRBV20-1; maybe TRBD1 (5 bases). This CDR3 comprises 16 residues. CDR1 is DFQATT and CDR2 is SNEGSKA in the germline V gene (reference sequence). V was pared by 1 base and J by 2 bases, with 15 bases between. The CDR3 loop reads CSARGPGLIPGNTIYF. In DNA, the CDR3 is TGCAGTGCTAGAGGGCCGGGACTAATTCCTGGAAACACCATATATTTT.

Here the CDR3 DNA reads TGTGCCAGCAGCTTAGCGAGGGCACGAAGGGCCGTTTTCCCCCAGTACTTC. Translating gives CASSLARARRAVFPQYF. The V gene is TRBV7-9, the J gene TRBJ2-5, with D possibly being TRBD2 (5 bases). With 0 bases removed from V and 9 bases from J, the gap between germline ends came to 23 bases. The CDR3 has 17 residues. The germline gives CDR1 SEHNR, CDR2 FQNEAQ (reference sequence).

There are a few counts of this clonotype. The chain is built from TRBV4-3 and TRBJ2-2; 12 nucleotides align to TRBD2. V was clipped by 0 bases and J by 8 bases; unmatched bases: 7. The CDR3 has 17 residues. Germline V lookup: CDR1 LGHNA, CDR2 YSLEER. CDR3 DNA: TGCGCCAGCAGCCAAGATTCTAGCGGGGGGGCCGGTGGGGAGCTGTTTTTT. Translated: CASSQDSSGGAGGELFF.

The chain recombines TRBV20-1 with TRBJ1-4; 9 bases map to TRBD1. Losses at the gene ends were 6 bases for V and 0 bases for J; bases not matched to a gene: 17. Germline assignment: CDR1 DFQATT and CDR2 SNEGSKA (reference sequence). The CDR3 is 19 amino acids. The CDR3 DNA sequence: TGCAGTGCCATAAGAAATACGGGGGACAGGGCGGCAACTAATGAAAAACTGTTTTTT. It translates to CSAIRNTGDRAATNEKLFF.

The rearrangement uses TRBV4-3 and TRBJ2-3, with D perhaps TRBD2 (6 bases). Per the germline V gene, CDR1 is LGHNA and CDR2 is YSLEER. There are 15 residues in the CDR3. V lost 1 base to trimming and J lost 5 bases, with 13 bases between them. The CDR3 coding sequence is TGCGCCAGCAGCCAAGGGGAGGCCCCAAAAGATACGCAGTATTTT. This translates into CASSQGEAPKDTQYF.

V and J are TRBV29-1 and TRBJ2-7; possible D gene TRBD1, 6 bases. The V gene's germline CDR1 is SQVTM and CDR2 ANQGSEA. The CDR3 covers 11 residues. Trimming left V 7 bases short and J 7 bases short, with 14 bases between. CDR3 sequence (DNA): TGCAGCGATCCAGGGGCGGAAGAGCAGTACGTC. Encoded protein: CSDPGAEEQYV.

J is TRBJ1-4 and V is TRBV4-2; no clear D. CDR3 length: 15 amino acids. The germline V gene encodes CDR1 LGHNA and CDR2 YNFKEQ. V dropped 0 bases and J dropped 4 bases, with 9 bases sitting between them. This CDR3 is CASSQDLGINEKLFF. CDR3 DNA: TGTGCCAGCAGCCAAGATTTGGGAATTAATGAAAAACTGTTTTTT.

The chain joins TRBV10-3 to TRBJ2-7; TRBD2 might be the D (6 bases). CDR3 size: 15 residues. V was shortened by 2 bases and J by 4 bases, with 15 bases between the two germline ends. Germline V gene sequence: CDR1 ENHRY, CDR2 SYGVKD. The CDR3 spells CAISEAREIKYEQYF. The CDR3 DNA sequence: TGTGCCATCAGTGAGGCTCGGGAGATAAAATACGAGCAGTACTTC.

The genes are TRBV4-1 and TRBJ1-2; no clear D. The CDR3 loop spans 14 amino acids. Between the trimmed V and J ends, which lost 2 bases and 4 bases, there was a span of 11 bases. Germline V gene sequence: CDR1 MGHRA, CDR2 YSYEKL. The DNA of the CDR3 is TGCGCCAGCAGCCAACCCTCGAGGGTCTATGGCTACACCTTC. Protein: CASSQPSRVYGYTF.

The chain joins TRBV27 to TRBJ1-1, with D maybe TRBD1 (5 bases). Between the trimmed V and J ends, which lost 2 bases and 7 bases, there was a span of 14 bases. Germline lookup yields CDR1 MNHEY and CDR2 SMNVEV (reference sequence). The CDR3 contains 14 residues. In nucleotides, the CDR3 is TGTGCCAGCAGTTTAAGGGGTGGGGTGATTGAAGCTTTCTTT. Translated, it gives CASSLRGGVIEAFF.

The sample holds many counts of this clonotype. The chain is built from TRBV10-3 and TRBJ1-1; D is unclear. Trimming took 7 bases from V and 0 from J, leaving 9 bases between them. Germline loops: CDR1 ENHRY, CDR2 SYGVKD. This CDR3 is 13 amino acids long. CDR3 amino acids: CAITEGLNTEAFF. The DNA of the CDR3 is TGTGCCATCACCGAAGGGTTGAACACTGAAGCTTTCTTT.

A word on this clonotype: Compared with germline, one end of the junction differs, possibly owing to a read error. This rearrangement joins TRBV3-1 to TRBJ2-1, with D perhaps matching TRBD2 (7 bases). Germline V gives CDR1 LGHDT, CDR2 YNNKEL (reference sequence). The CDR3 covers 15 residues. The CDR3 reads CVSNKRGGSYNEQFF. CDR3 bases: TGTGTCAGCAATAAAAGGGGGGGTTCCTACAATGAGCAGTTCTTC.

This clonotype occurred a few times. The rearrangement joins TRBV7-9 to TRBJ2-5; 9 bases fit TRBD1. Germline V lookup: CDR1 SEHNR, CDR2 FQNEAQ (reference sequence). This CDR3 has 14 amino acids. With V trimmed by 6 bases and J by 5 bases, 7 bases remained unmatched. CDR3 residues: CASSQQGAEETQYF. The CDR3 region has the DNA TGTGCCAGCAGTCAACAGGGGGCTGAGGAGACCCAGTACTTC.

This clonotype was observed at least ten times. This sequence joins TRBV12-3 or TRBV12-4 and TRBJ2-1; 8 bases line up with TRBD2. This CDR3 comprises 16 residues. The ends lost 6 bases at V and 8 bases at J; junction bases unmatched: 15. The chain's CDR3 is CASSTPSQRGTDEQFF. CDR3 nucleotides: TGTGCCAGCAGCACTCCCAGCCAGCGGGGGACCGATGAGCAGTTCTTC.

Remarks on this clonotype: Because the CDR3 is missing its conserved closing phenylalanine or tryptophan, this is likely a read error. The chain recombines TRBV6-1 with TRBJ1-1; D is unresolved. The germline V and J ends were trimmed by 1 base and 8 bases, with 17 bases remaining between them. Per the germline V gene, CDR1 is MNHNS and CDR2 is SASEGT. The CDR3 loop spans 15 amino acids. CDR3 amino acids: CASSEVGRNTEEAFS. For the CDR3, the DNA is TGTGCCAGCAGTGAAGTTGGTCGGAATACCGAAGAAGCTTTCTCT.

The chain combines TRBV7-3 with TRBJ2-3, with TRBD1 matching 7 bases. The CDR3 runs to 15 residues. Germline loops: CDR1 SGHTA, CDR2 FQGTGA. The trim removed 5 bases at V and 0 bases at J, leaving 5 bases unmatched. The CDR3 loop is CASSQRDSSTDTQYF. CDR3 in DNA: TGTGCCAGCAGCCAAAGGGACAGTAGCACAGATACGCAGTATTTT.

DNA for the CDR3: TGTGCCAGCAGCGGTGACCTCCTCACTCGCTACAATGAGCAGTTCTTC. Its translation: CASSGDLLTRYNEQFF. This chain uses TRBV9 with TRBJ2-1; the D is unclear. The CDR3 runs 16 residues. CDR1 is SGDLS, CDR2 YYNGEE, per germline. Between the trimmed V and J ends, which lost 3 bases and 3 bases, there was a span of 16 bases.

The V call is TRBV18, the J call TRBJ1-1; 7 bases fit TRBD1. CDR1 is KGHSH, CDR2 LQKENI, per germline. The CDR3 is 16 amino acids. V trimming: 5 bases; J trimming: 1 base; junction bases outside the gene matches: 10. DNA for the CDR3: TGTGCCAGCTCAGGCGTTGAGCACAGGGGGAACACTGAAGCTTTCTTT. Its translation: CASSGVEHRGNTEAFF. The full variable domain, with the rest looked up from reference TRBV18 and TRBJ1-1, is NAGVMQNPRHLVRRRGQEARLRCSPMKGHSHVYWYRQLPEEGLKFMVYLQKENIIDESGMPKERFSAEFPKEGPSILRIQQVVRGDSAAYFCASSGVEHRGNTEAFFGQGTRLTVV.

The rearrangement uses TRBV27 and TRBJ2-1; 14 bases fit TRBD2. CDR1 and CDR2 from the germline V gene are MNHEY and SMNVEV (reference sequence). This CDR3 region has 16 residues. V shed 3 bases and J 9 bases; nucleotides not matched to a gene: 7. The CDR3 bases are TGTGCCAGCAGTTTCTCGACTAGCGGGGGGGTGGGTGAGCAGTTCTTC. Translation gives CASSFSTSGGVGEQFF.

The gene calls are TRBV7-6 and TRBJ1-6; D not certain. Germline V gene sequence: CDR1 SGHVS, CDR2 FNYEAQ. V was shortened by 5 bases and J by 7 bases, with 18 bases between the two germline ends. This CDR3 contains 16 residues. CDR3 in amino acids: CASSAEPSRPNSPLHF. The CDR3 DNA reads TGTGCCAGCAGCGCTGAACCAAGTAGGCCCAATTCACCCCTCCACTTT.